This T cell receptor (beta chain) originates from a study of cytomegalovirus exposure and HLA in healthy donors. Amplification used 60 Vbeta primers and 13 Jbeta primers. The protocol was immunoSEQ multiplex PCR, while the TCRdb copy is restricted to in-frame clones and leaves out a portion. This sample yields approximately 290,000 clones, of which over 70% are seen a single time; around 0.33% belongs to the top ten. Unmatched junction bases numbered 4, after V lost 5 bases and J lost 7 bases. This CDR3 region has 14 residues. From germline, CDR1 is MDHEN and CDR2 SYDVKM. Overall study findings and caveats: Listed as cytomegalovirus-associated were 150 to 200 TCR beta chains.

Of note for this clone: Its target is not known.

Source material: PBMCs. The chain couples TRBV28 to TRBJ1-6; 8 nucleotides line up with TRBD1. This sequence originates from a girl aged 2-10 years in good health and CMV-seronegative. CDR3 amino acids: CASSPWDRNSPLHF. CDR3 in DNA: TGTGCCAGCAGTCCTTGGGACAGGAATTCACCCCTCCACTTT. Full variable domain (outside the CDR3, taken from reference TRBV28 and TRBJ1-6): DVKVTQSSRYLVKRTGEKVFLECVQDMDHENMFWYRQDPGLGLRLIYFSYDVKMKEKGDIPEGYSVSREKKERFSLILESASTNQTSMYLCASSPWDRNSPLHFGNGTRLTVT.